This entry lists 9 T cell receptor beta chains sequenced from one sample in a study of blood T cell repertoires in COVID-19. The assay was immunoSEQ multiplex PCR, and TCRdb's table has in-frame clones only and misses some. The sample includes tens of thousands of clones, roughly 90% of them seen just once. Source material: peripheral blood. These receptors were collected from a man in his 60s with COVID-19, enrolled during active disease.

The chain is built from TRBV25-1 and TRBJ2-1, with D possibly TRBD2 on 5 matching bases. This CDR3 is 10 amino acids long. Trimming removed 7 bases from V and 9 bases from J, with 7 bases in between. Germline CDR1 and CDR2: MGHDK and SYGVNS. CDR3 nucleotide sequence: TGTGCCAGCATCGAGGGTGAGCAGTTCTTC. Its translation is CASIEGEQFF.

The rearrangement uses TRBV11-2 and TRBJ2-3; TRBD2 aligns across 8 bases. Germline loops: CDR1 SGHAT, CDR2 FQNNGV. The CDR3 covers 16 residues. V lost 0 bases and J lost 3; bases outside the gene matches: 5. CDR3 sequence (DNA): TGTGCCAGCAGCTTAGATCTAGGACTAGCTACAGATACGCAGTATTTT. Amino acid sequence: CASSLDLGLATDTQYF.

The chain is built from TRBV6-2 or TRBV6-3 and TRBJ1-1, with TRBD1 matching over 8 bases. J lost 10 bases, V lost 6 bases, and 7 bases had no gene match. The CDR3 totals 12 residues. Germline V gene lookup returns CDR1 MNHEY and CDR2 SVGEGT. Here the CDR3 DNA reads TGTGCCAGCAGCTGGACAGGGCTCGGAGCTTTCTTT. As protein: CASSWTGLGAFF.

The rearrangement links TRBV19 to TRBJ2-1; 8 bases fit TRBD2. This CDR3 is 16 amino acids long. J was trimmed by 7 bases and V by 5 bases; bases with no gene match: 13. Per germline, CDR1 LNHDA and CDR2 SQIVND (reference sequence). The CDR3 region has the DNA TGTGCCAGTAGTCCGAGAAGGAGCGGGAGTGGGAATGAGCAGTTCTTC. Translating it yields CASSPRRSGSGNEQFF. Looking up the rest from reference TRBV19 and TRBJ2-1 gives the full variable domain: DGGITQSPKYLFRKEGQNVTLSCEQNLNHDAMYWYRQDPGQGLRLIYYSQIVNDFQKGDIAEGYSVSREKKESFPLTVTSAQKNPTAFYLCASSPRRSGSGNEQFFGPGTRLTVL.

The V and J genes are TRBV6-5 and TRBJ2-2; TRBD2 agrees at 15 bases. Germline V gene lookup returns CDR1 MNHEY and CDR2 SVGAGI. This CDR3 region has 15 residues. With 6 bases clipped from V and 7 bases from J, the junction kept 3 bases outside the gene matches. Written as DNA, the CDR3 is TGTGCCAGCAGGGGACTAGCGGGAGGCTTCGGGGAGCTGTTTTTT. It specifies CASRGLAGGFGELFF.

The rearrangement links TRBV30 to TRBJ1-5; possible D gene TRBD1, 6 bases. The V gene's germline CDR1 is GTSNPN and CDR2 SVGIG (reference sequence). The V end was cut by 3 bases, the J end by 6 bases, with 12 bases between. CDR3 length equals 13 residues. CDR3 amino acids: CAWSTGSGQPQHF. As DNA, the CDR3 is TGTGCCTGGAGCACAGGGTCTGGTCAGCCCCAGCATTTT.

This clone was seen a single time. CDR3 nucleotides: TGTGCCAGCAGTGATCCGAGGGGCTACACCTTC. Translating it yields CASSDPRGYTF. The chain links TRBV6-1 to TRBJ1-2; no clear D gene. V was clipped by 3 bases and J by 8 bases, with 7 bases between them. The CDR3 is made up of 11 amino acids. From germline, CDR1 is MNHNS and CDR2 SASEGT.

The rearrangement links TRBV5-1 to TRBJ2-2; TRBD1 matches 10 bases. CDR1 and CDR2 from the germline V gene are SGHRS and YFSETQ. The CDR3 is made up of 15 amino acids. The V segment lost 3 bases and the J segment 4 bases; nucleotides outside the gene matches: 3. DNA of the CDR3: TGCGCCAGCAGCTCCGGGACAGGGGTCACCGGGGAGCTGTTTTTT. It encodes CASSSGTGVTGELFF.

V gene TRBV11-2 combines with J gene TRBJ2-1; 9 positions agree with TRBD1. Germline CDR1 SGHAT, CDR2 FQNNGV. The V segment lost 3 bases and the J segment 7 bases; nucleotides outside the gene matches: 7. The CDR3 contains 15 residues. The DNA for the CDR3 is TGTGCCAGCAGCTTTGACAGGGGGGACGGAAATGAGCAGTTCTTC. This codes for CASSFDRGDGNEQFF.